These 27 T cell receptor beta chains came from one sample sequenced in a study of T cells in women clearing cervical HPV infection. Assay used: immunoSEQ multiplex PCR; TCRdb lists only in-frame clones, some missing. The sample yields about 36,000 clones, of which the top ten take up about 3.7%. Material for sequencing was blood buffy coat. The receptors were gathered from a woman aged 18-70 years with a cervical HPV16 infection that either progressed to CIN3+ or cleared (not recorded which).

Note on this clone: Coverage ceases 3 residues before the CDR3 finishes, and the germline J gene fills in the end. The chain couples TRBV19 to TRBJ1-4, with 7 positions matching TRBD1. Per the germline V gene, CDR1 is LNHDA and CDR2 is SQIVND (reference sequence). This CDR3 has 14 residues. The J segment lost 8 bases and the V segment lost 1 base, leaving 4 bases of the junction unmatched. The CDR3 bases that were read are TGTGCCAGTAGTATAGGACAGGGCGGAGAAAAA. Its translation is CASSIGQGGEK. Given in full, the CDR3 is CASSIGQGGEKLFF.

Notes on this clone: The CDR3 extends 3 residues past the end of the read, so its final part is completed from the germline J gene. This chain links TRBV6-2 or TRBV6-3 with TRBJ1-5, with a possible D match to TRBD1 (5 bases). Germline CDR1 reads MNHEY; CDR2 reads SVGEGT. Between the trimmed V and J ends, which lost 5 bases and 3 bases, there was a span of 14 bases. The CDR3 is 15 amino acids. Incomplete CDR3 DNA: TGTGCCAGCAGTCTCCGCGGGGGACCCAATCAGCCC. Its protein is CASSLRGGPNQP. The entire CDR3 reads CASSLRGGPNQPQHF.

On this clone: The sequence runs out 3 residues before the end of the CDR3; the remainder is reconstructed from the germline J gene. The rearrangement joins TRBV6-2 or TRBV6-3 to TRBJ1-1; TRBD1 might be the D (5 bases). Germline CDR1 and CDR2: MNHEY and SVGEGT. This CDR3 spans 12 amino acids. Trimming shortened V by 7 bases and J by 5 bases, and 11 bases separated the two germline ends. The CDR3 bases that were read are TGTGCCAGCACCGAGAGGGGAACTGAA. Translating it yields CASTERGTE. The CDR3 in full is CASTERGTEAFF.

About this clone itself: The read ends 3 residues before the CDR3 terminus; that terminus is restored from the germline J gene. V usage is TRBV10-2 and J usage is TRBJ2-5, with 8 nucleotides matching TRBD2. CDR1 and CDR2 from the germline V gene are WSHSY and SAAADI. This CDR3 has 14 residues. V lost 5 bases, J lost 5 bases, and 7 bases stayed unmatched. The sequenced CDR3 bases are TGCGCCAGCAGTCCAGCGGGGGCCCCTGAGACC. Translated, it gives CASSPAGAPET. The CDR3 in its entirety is CASSPAGAPETQYF.

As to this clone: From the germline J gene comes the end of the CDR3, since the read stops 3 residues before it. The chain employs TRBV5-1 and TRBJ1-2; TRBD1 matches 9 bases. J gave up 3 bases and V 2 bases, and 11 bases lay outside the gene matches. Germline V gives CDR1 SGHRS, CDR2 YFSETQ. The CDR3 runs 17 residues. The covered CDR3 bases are TGCGCCAGCAGCTTTGGGACGGGACAGGGTCTCGACTATGGC. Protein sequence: CASSFGTGQGLDYG. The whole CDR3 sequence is CASSFGTGQGLDYGYTF. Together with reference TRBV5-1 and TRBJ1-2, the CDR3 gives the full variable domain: KAGVTQTPRYLIKTRGQQVTLSCSPISGHRSVSWYQQTPGQGLQFLFEYFSETQRNKGNFPGRFSGRQFSNSRSEMNVSTLELGDSALYLCASSFGTGQGLDYGYTFGSGTRLTVV.

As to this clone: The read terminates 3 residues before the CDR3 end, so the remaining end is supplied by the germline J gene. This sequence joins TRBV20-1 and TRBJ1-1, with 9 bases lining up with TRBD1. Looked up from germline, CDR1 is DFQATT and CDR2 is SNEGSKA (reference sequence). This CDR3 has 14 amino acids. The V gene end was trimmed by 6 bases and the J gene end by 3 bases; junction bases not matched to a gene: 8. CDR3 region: CSAVNRGRHTEAFF. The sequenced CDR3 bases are TGCAGTGCAGTTAACAGGGGGCGTCACACTGAA.

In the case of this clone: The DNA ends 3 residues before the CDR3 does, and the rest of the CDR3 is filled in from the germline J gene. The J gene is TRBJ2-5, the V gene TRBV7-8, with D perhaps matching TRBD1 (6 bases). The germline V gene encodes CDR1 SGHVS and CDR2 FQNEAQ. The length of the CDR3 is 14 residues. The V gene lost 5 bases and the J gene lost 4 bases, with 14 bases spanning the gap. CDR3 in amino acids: CASSQGGITETQYF. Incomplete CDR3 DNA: TGTGCCAGCAGCCAAGGGGGAATTACAGAGACC.

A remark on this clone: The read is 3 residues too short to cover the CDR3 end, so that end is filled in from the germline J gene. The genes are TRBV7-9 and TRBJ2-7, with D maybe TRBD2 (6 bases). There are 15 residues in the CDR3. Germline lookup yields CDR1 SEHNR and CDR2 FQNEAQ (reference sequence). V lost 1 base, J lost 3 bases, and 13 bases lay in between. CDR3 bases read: TGTGCCAGCAGCTTAGAAAGTGCGGGGAACTACGAG. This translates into CASSLESAGNYE. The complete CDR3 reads CASSLESAGNYEQYF.

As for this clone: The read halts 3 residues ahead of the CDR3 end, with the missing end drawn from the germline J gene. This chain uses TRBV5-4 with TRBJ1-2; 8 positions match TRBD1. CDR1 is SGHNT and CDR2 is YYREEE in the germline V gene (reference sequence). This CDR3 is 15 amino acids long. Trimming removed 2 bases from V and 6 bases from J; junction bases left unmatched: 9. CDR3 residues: CASSLDRGRGDGYTF. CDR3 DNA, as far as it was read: TGTGCCAGCAGCTTAGACAGGGGACGAGGGGATGGC. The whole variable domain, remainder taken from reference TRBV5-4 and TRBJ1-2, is ETGVTQSPTHLIKTRGQQVTLRCSSQSGHNTVSWYQQALGQGPQFIFQYYREEENGRGNFPPRFSGLQFPNYSSELNVNALELDDSALYLCASSLDRGRGDGYTFGSGTRLTVV.

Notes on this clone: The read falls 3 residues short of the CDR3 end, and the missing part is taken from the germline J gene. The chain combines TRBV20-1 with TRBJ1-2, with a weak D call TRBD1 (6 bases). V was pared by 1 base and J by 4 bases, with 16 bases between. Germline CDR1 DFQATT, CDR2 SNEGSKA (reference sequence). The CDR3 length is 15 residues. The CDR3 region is CSARAYGGRTYGYTF. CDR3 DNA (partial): TGCAGTGCTAGAGCTTACGGGGGGCGTACCTATGGC.

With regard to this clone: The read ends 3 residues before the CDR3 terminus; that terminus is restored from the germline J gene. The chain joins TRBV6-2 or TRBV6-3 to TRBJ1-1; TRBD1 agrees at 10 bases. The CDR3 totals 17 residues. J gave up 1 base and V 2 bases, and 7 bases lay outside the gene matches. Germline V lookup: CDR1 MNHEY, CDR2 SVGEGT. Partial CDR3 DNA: TGTGCCAGCAGTTACCATGGACAGGGGGGACCGAACACTGAA. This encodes CASSYHGQGGPNTE. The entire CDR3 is CASSYHGQGGPNTEAFF.

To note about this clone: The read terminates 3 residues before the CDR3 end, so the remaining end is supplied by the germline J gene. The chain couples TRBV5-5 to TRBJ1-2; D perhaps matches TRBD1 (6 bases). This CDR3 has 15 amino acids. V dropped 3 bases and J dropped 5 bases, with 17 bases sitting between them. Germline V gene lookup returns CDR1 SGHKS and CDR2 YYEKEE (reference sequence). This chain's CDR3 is CASSSTGLGAYGYTF. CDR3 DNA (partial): TGTGCCAGCAGCTCTACAGGGCTTGGGGCATATGGC. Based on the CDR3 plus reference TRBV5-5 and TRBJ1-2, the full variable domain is DAGVTQSPTHLIKTRGQQVTLRCSPISGHKSVSWYQQVLGQGPQFIFQYYEKEERGRGNFPDRFSARQFPNYSSELNVNALLLGDSALYLCASSSTGLGAYGYTFGSGTRLTVV.

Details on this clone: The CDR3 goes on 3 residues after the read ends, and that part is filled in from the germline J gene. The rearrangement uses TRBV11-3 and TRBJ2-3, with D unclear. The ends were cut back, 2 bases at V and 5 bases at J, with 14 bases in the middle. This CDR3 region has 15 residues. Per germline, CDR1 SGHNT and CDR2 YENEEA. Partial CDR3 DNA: TGTGCCAGCAGCTTAAGCTTTGGTGGTGGAGATACG. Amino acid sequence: CASSLSFGGGDT. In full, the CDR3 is CASSLSFGGGDTQYF.

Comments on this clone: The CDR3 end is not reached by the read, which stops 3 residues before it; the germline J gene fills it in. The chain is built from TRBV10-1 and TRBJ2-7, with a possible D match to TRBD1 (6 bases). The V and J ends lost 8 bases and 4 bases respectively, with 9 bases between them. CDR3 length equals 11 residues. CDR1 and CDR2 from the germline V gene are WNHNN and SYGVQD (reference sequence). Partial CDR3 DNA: TGCGCCAGCCACGACAGGTACGAG. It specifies CASHDRYE. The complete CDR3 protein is CASHDRYEQYF.

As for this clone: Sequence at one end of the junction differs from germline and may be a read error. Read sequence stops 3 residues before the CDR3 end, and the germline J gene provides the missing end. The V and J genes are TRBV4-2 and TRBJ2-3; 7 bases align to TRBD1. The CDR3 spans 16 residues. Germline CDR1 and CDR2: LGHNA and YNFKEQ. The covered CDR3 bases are TGCGCCAGCAGCCTAGATCGGACAGGCAGGACAGATACG. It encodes CASSLDRTGRTDT. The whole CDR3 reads CASSLDRTGRTDTQYF.

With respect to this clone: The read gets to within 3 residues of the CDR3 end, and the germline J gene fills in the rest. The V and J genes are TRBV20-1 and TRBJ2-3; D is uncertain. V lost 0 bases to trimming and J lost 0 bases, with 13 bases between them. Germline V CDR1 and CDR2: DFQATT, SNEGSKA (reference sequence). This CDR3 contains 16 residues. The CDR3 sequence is CSARDPMRSSTDTQYF. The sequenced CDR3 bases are TGCAGTGCTAGAGATCCTATGCGTTCTAGCACAGATACG.

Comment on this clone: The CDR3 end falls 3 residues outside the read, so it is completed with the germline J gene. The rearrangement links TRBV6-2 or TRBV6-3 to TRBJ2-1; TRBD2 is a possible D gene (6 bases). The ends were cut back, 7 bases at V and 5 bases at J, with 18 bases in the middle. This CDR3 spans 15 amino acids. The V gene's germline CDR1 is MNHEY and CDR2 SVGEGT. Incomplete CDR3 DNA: TGTGCCAGCATGGGGGGATGGAGGAAAGACAATGAG. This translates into CASMGGWRKDNE. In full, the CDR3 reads CASMGGWRKDNEQFF.

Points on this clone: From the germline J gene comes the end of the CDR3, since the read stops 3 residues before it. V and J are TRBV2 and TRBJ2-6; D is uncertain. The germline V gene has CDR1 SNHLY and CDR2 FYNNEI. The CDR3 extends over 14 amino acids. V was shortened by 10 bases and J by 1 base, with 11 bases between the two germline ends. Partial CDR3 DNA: TGTGCCACCAAAAGGCCGTCTGGGGCCAACGTC. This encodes CATKRPSGANV. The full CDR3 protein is CATKRPSGANVLTF.

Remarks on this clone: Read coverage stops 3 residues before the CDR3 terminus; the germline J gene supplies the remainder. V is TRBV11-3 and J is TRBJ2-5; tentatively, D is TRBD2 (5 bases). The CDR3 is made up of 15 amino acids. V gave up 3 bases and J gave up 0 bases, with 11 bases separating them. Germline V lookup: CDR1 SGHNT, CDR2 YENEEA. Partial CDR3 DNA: TGTGCCAGCAGCTTCTCGGTCGGGGACCAAGAGACC. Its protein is CASSFSVGDQET. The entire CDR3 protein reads CASSFSVGDQETQYF.

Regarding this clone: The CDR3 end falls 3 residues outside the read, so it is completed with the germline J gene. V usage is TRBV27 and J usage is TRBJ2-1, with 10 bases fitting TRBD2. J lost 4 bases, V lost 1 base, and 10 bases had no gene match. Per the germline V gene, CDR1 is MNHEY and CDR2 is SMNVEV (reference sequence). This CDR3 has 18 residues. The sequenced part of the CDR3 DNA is TGTGCCAGCAGTTTATACGGTCTAGCGGGGGCATATTACAATGAG. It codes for CASSLYGLAGAYYNE. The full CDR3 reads CASSLYGLAGAYYNEQFF.

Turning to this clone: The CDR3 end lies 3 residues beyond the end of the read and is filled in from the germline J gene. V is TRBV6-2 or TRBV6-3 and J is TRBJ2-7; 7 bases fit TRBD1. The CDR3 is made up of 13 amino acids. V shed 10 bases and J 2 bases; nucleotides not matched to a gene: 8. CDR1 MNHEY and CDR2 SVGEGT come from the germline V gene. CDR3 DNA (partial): TGTGCCACCCACAGGGGCCTCACCTACGAG. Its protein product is CATHRGLTYE. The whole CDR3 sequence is CATHRGLTYEQYF.

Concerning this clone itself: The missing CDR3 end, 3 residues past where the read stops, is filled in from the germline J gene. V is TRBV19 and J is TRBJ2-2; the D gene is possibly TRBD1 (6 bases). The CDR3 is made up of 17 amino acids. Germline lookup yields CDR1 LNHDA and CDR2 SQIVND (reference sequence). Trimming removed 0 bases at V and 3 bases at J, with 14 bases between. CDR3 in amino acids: CASSIDLRAGDTGELFF. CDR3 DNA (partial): TGTGCCAGTAGTATAGATCTCAGGGCAGGGGACACCGGGGAG. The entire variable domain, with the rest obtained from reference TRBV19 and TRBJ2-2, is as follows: DGGITQSPKYLFRKEGQNVTLSCEQNLNHDAMYWYRQDPGQGLRLIYYSQIVNDFQKGDIAEGYSVSREKKESFPLTVTSAQKNPTAFYLCASSIDLRAGDTGELFFGEGSRLTVL.

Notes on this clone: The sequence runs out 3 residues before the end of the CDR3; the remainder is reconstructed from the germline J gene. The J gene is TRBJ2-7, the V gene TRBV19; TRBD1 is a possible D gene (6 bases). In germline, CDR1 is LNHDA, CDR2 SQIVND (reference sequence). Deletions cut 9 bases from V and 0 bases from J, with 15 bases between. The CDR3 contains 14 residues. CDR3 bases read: TGTGCCAGAGACTCCGGGACATCCTCCTACGAG. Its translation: CARDSGTSSYE. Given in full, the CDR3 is CARDSGTSSYEQYF.

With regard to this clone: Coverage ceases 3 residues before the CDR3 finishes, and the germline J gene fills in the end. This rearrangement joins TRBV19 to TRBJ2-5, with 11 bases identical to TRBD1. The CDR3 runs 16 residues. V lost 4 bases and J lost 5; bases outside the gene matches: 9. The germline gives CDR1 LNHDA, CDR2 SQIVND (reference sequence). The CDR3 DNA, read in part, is TGTGCCAGTAGTAGTCCCTGGACAGGGGGCGGCGAGACC. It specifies CASSSPWTGGGET. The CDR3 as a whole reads CASSSPWTGGGETQYF.

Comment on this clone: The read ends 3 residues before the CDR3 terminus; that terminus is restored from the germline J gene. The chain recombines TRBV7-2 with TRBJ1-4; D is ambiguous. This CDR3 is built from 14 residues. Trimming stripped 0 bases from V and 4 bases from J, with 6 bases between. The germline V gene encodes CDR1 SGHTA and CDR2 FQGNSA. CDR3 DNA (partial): TGTGCCAGCAGCTTAGCTCTACTTAATGAAAAA. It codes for CASSLALLNEK. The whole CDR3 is CASSLALLNEKLFF.

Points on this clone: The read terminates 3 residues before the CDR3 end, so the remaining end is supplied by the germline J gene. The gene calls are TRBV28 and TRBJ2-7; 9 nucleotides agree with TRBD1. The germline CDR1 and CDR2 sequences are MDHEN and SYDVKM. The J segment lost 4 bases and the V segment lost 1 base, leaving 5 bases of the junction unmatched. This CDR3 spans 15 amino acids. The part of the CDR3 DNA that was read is TGTGCCAGCAGTTTATCCGGGACAGGGACGTACGAG. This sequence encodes CASSLSGTGTYE. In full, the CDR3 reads CASSLSGTGTYEQYF.

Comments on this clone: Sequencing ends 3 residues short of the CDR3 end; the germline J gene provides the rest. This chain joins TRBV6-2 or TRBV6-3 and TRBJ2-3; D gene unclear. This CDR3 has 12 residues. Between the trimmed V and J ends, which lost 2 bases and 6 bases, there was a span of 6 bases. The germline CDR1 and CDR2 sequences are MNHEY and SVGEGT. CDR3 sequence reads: CASSYGLDTQYF. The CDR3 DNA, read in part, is TGTGCCAGCAGTTACGGGCTGGATACG.